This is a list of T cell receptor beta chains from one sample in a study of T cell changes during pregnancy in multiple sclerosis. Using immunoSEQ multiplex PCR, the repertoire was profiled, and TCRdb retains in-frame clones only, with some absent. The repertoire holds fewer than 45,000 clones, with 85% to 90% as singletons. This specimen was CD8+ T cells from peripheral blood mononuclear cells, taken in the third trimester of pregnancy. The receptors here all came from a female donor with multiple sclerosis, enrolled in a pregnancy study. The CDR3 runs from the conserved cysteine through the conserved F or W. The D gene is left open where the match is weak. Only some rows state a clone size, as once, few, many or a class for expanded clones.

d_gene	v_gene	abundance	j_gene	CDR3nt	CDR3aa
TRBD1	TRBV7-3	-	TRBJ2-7	TGTGCCAGCAGCATGGGGACAGGCATGGCCTACGAGCAGTACTTC	CASSMGTGMAYEQYF
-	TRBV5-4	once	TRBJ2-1	TGTGCCAGCAGCTTAGGCGGGCCCCAGGGGGGATTTTACAATGAGCAGTTCTTC	CASSLGGPQGGFYNEQFF
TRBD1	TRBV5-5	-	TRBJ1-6	TGTGCCAGCAGGCGACAGGGAAATAATTCACCCCTCCACTTT	CASRRQGNNSPLHF
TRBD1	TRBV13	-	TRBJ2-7	TGTGCCAGCAGCTCCCCCGGGACAGGGGTCGAGCAGTACTTC	CASSSPGTGVEQYF
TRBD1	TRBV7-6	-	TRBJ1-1	TGTGCCAGCAGCTTCGACAGGGGGGTTGAAGCTTTCTTT	CASSFDRGVEAFF
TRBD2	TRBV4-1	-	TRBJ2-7	TGCGCCAGCAGCCAGAGTCTAGCGGGGGGGCACTACGAGCAGTACTTC	CASSQSLAGGHYEQYF
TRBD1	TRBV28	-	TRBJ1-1	TGTGCCAGCAGTTCAGGGACAGGGAGAGCTTTCTTT	CASSSGTGRAFF
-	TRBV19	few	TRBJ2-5	TGTGCCAGTAGTATTAAGCACCAAGAGACCCAGTACTTC	CASSIKHQETQYF
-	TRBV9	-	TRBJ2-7	TGTGCCAGCAGCCCTACCGGCGGGGGCCCAGGAAGATACGAGCAGTACTTC	CASSPTGGGPGRYEQYF
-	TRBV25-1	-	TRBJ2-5	TGTGCCAGCAGTGAATACGAACAGCAAGAGACCCAGTACTTC	CASSEYEQQETQYF
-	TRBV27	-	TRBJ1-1	TGTGCCAGCAGTTTAGTACAGACGAACACTGAAGCTTTCTTT	CASSLVQTNTEAFF